This TCR beta chain was sequenced during a study of T cell repertoires in cytomegalovirus infection. Across the whole study: Alongside well-studied HLA-B-restricted CMV epitopes, recently identified HLA-C-restricted CMV epitopes were also used. Public signatures in TCR beta pointed to CMV infection and matching HLA type. Study-wide findings and caveats: Totalled public TCR beta family frequency picked out people who carried CMV plus the relevant HLA. Dominating the ex vivo response were HLA-C-restricted CMV-specific TCR beta clonotypes.

With regard to this clonotype: Its antigen is still unknown.

TCRdb analysed the reads with MiXCR anew, one entry per CDR3 protein. Among roughly 920,000 distinct CDR3 sequences listed, under 40% were seen once. The CDR3 totals 13 residues. The V gene's germline CDR1 is LGHNA and CDR2 YNFKEQ. V was clipped by 0 bases and J by 3 bases, with 3 bases between them. The TCR sequence derives from a human donor in good health (CMV status not recorded). Some clones in this sample may be carry-over from other donors' samples. The chain recombines TRBV4-2 with TRBJ1-5; D unresolved. Sequenced here: cultured CD8+ T cells from PBMCs, sampled from culture after CMV antigen stimulation. The CDR3 loop reads CASSQEINQPQHF. The CDR3 bases are TGTGCCAGCAGCCAAGAAATCAATCAGCCCCAGCATTTT.